The clone carrying this T cell receptor (beta chain) appeared a few times. Its matching antigen is unknown. A second PCR, run for 7 to 11 cycles, used a sample-barcoded 5' primer plus a J-beta primer mix. From the 5' RACE reads, TCRdb called clonotypes with MiXCR, one entry per CDR3 protein. The top ten hold roughly a third of the sample, which has fewer than 800,000 distinct CDR3 sequences, around 49% seen once. This entry belongs to a study of blood T cells in healthy people across ages. Findings and caveats of the study: Considered underestimates were the diversity estimates obtained from one million T cells. Higher naive T cell percentage went strongly together with higher TCR beta diversity. Age showed a roughly linear inverse relationship with TCR beta diversity per million T cells.

This clonotype was sampled from a woman aged 60-75 years in good health. Sequencing was carried out using blood.

The CDR3 protein is CASSSGLAHYNEQFF. CDR3 DNA sequence: TGTGCCAGCAGCTCGGGACTAGCGCACTACAATGAGCAGTTCTTC. This chain links TRBV7-2 with TRBJ2-1, with TRBD2 matching 10 bases. Germline CDR1 SGHTA, CDR2 FQGNSA. The V gene end was trimmed by 4 bases and the J gene end by 3 bases; junction bases not matched to a gene: 3. This CDR3 is built from 15 residues.